Sequencing of this T cell receptor (beta chain) was carried out in a study of T cell responses to AZD1222 COVID-19 vaccine. Assay: immunoSEQ multiplex PCR; the TCRdb copy retains only in-frame clones and omits some. The data contain around 120,000 clones, more than 85% of them singletons. The sequence was collected from an adult in good health. Sequencing was performed on peripheral blood, taken on day 0 of AZD1222 vaccination.

The CDR3 bases are TGTGCCAGCAGTTTAGGGACTAGCGTCCCCTACGAGCAGTACTTC. Its translation is CASSLGTSVPYEQYF. The V call is TRBV27, the J call TRBJ2-7, with 10 bases fitting TRBD2. This CDR3 region has 15 residues. The V and J ends lost 2 bases and 2 bases, in that order; junction bases with no gene match: 3. The germline CDR1 and CDR2 sequences are MNHEY and SMNVEV (reference sequence).